This TCR beta chain was sequenced for a study of blood T cells in healthy people across ages. A second PCR of roughly 6 to 12 cycles used a sample-barcoded 5' primer and a J-beta primer mix. TCRdb re-derived calls from the 5' RACE reads in MiXCR, one entry per CDR3 protein. Counted here are about 700,000 distinct CDR3 sequences, roughly 30% occurring once; the ten biggest clones make up 15%. V lost 5 bases to trimming and J lost 1 base; unmatched junction nucleotides: 3. CDR3 length: 13 amino acids. Germline CDR1 is GTSNPN and CDR2 is SVGIG (reference sequence). The chain carries TRBV30 and TRBJ2-5; 8 nucleotides align to TRBD1. What was sequenced was blood. The clonotype comes from a woman older than 75 in good health. In DNA form, the CDR3 reads TGTGCCTGGGACAGGGGAGGCCAAGAGACCCAGTACTTC. As protein: CAWDRGGQETQYF.